Below are 9 T cell receptor beta chains sequenced from a single sample in a study of cytomegalovirus exposure and HLA in healthy donors (dated by TCRdb to about 2017). The library was built by means of the immunoSEQ multiplex PCR assay. A mixture of 60 forward primers for TCR Vbeta segments and 13 reverse primers for TCR Jbeta segments was used in the multiplex PCR. TCRdb limited this immuneACCESS table to in-frame rearrangements with V and J called. A share of clones is missing; checked studies link under half to unresolved V genes, and the rest is unexplained. This sample comprises tens of thousands of clones, around 75% of them detected only once. Roughly 47% of the sample goes to the ten largest clones. Sequenced input: PBMCs. The receptors derive from a man over 45 in good health and CMV-seropositive.

The J gene is TRBJ1-2, the V gene TRBV10-3; D might be TRBD1 (6 bases). Per the germline V gene, CDR1 is ENHRY and CDR2 is SYGVKD. V lost 6 bases and J 6 bases, leaving 17 bases between the germline ends. The CDR3 loop spans 14 amino acids. CDR3 loop: CAISAISTGDGYTF. DNA of the CDR3: TGTGCCATCAGCGCTATTTCGACAGGTGATGGCTACACCTTC.

The CDR3 sequence is CAWGAGQGSYNEQFF. Written as DNA, the CDR3 is TGTGCCTGGGGGGCTGGGCAGGGCTCCTACAATGAGCAGTTCTTC. The chain recombines TRBV30 with TRBJ2-1; tentatively, D is TRBD1 (5 bases). The CDR3 spans 15 residues. From germline, CDR1 is GTSNPN and CDR2 SVGIG (reference sequence). Trimming pared 5 bases from V and 0 bases from J, leaving 14 bases between.

This chain connects TRBV11-1 to TRBJ2-1; 7 bases fit TRBD1. CDR1 is SGHAT and CDR2 is FQDESV in the germline V gene (reference sequence). V gave up 4 bases and J gave up 1 base; unmatched junction bases: 1. The CDR3 totals 14 residues. In DNA form, the CDR3 reads TGTGCCAGCAGCTCACAGGGGTCCTACAATGAGCAGTTCTTC. It is translated as CASSSQGSYNEQFF.

The chain is built from TRBV10-3 and TRBJ1-4; D gene uncertain. The CDR3 extends over 12 amino acids. The germline V gene has CDR1 ENHRY and CDR2 SYGVKD. The V end lost 8 bases, the J end lost 8 bases, and 12 bases lay between the germline ends. The CDR3, as DNA: TGTGCCATCCGGGGAGACTCGGAAAAACTGTTTTTT. Translating gives CAIRGDSEKLFF.

A note on this clone: The sample holds other DNA sequences that translate to the same CDR3. This rearrangement joins TRBV6-5 to TRBJ2-3; 8 nucleotides agree with TRBD1. There are 15 residues in the CDR3. Per germline, CDR1 MNHEY and CDR2 SVGAGI. The CDR3 region has the DNA TGTGCTAGCGGAATTAGGGACAGGCCCACAGATACGCAGTATTTT. Its protein is CASGIRDRPTDTQYF.

The rearrangement links TRBV9 to TRBJ2-1, with 7 nucleotides matching TRBD2. With V trimmed by 1 base and J by 9 bases, 7 bases remained unmatched. CDR1 and CDR2 from the germline V gene are SGDLS and YYNGEE. CDR3 length equals 14 residues. The CDR3 loop reads CASSVTSARGEQFF. The CDR3 DNA follows: TGTGCCAGCAGCGTAACTAGCGCCCGCGGTGAGCAGTTCTTC.

A remark on this clone: The germline gene is not matched at one end of the junction; a read error may be the cause. The chain recombines TRBV7-9 with TRBJ2-7, with 10 bases lining up with TRBD2. Germline CDR1 and CDR2: SEHNR and FQNEAQ (reference sequence). The CDR3 sequence is 15 residues long. CDR3 protein: CSSSHLSGTSDQQYF. DNA for the CDR3: TGTTCCAGCAGCCACCTCTCCGGGACTAGCGATCAACAGTACTTC.

The chain recombines TRBV4-1 with TRBJ1-4; no clear D. The length of the CDR3 is 14 residues. Germline V gene data show CDR1 as MGHRA and CDR2 as YSYEKL. V was pared by 1 base and J by 8 bases, with 11 bases between. This chain's CDR3 is CASSQGTVTEKLFF. CDR3 DNA sequence: TGCGCCAGCAGCCAAGGGACTGTGACCGAAAAACTGTTTTTT.

V gene TRBV7-2 combines with J gene TRBJ1-5; TRBD1 is a possible D gene (5 bases). Looked up from germline, CDR1 is SGHTA and CDR2 is FQGNSA. The ends were cut back, 5 bases at V and 3 bases at J, with 14 bases in the middle. CDR3 length equals 15 residues. The CDR3 here is CASSMDIGSNQPQHF. Written as DNA, the CDR3 is TGTGCCAGCAGCATGGACATTGGTTCCAATCAGCCCCAGCATTTT.